Each of the 28 T cell receptor beta chains below was sequenced from the same sample in a study of lymphopenia after photon versus proton radiotherapy. Sequenced by immunoSEQ multiplex PCR; TCRdb stores in-frame clones only, minus some. The sample yields about 19,000 clones, 85% to 95% seen once. The sequencing here drew on peripheral blood, taken from a patient treated with photon-based radiotherapy. Every receptor here comes from a man aged 60 to 69 with pancreatic cancer.

The chain links TRBV7-3 to TRBJ2-1; D gene uncertain. Looked up from germline, CDR1 is SGHTA and CDR2 is FQGTGA. There are 15 residues in the CDR3. Trimming took off 5 bases at V and 7 bases at J, with 18 bases between the two ends. The CDR3 is CASSPLGLEVNEQFF. Here the CDR3 DNA reads TGTGCCAGCAGCCCCCTCGGGCTAGAAGTGAATGAGCAGTTCTTC.

The gene calls are TRBV6-6 and TRBJ2-1, with D possibly being TRBD2 (6 bases). This CDR3 comprises 14 residues. Germline V gives CDR1 MNHNY, CDR2 SVGAGI (reference sequence). V dropped 7 bases and J dropped 6 bases, with 16 bases sitting between them. In nucleotides, the CDR3 is TGTGCCAGCACCGGAGGGAGTGTCATCAATGAGCAGTTCTTC. As protein: CASTGGSVINEQFF.

By sample fraction, this clone is medium-sized. The chain combines TRBV19 with TRBJ1-5, with D possibly matching TRBD1 (6 bases). The germline V gene has CDR1 LNHDA and CDR2 SQIVND (reference sequence). This CDR3 has 16 residues. The V gene lost 8 bases and the J gene lost 2 bases, with 19 bases spanning the gap. DNA for the CDR3: TGTGCCAGTCGCCACCCGAGGGGGTCGGGCAATCAGCCCCAGCATTTT. This translates into CASRHPRGSGNQPQHF.

This clone was seen just once. The chain uses TRBV7-2 and TRBJ2-7; D gene unclear. Germline CDR1 is SGHTA and CDR2 is FQGNSA. V dropped 1 base and J dropped 3 bases, with 10 bases sitting between them. The CDR3 sequence is 14 residues long. CDR3 DNA sequence: TGTGCCAGCAGCTTAGGGACGGATATCTACGAGCAGTACTTC. Protein: CASSLGTDIYEQYF.

The rearrangement links TRBV6-1 to TRBJ1-1; D uncertain. The CDR3 totals 14 residues. Germline V CDR1 and CDR2: MNHNS, SASEGT. V was trimmed by 1 base and J by 4 bases, leaving 10 bases between them. The CDR3 here is CASSEVPGVTEAFF. In nucleotides, the CDR3 is TGTGCCAGCAGTGAAGTACCGGGTGTCACTGAAGCTTTCTTT.

The chain carries TRBV28 and TRBJ1-4, with a possible D match to TRBD1 (5 bases). Trimming shortened V by 5 bases and J by 3 bases, and 22 bases separated the two germline ends. Germline-derived CDR1 and CDR2 are MDHEN and SYDVKM. The CDR3 spans 18 residues. CDR3: CASSERMGVGDPNEKLFF. The CDR3 bases are TGTGCCAGCAGTGAAAGGATGGGGGTTGGGGACCCTAATGAAAAACTGTTTTTT.

The genes are TRBV14 and TRBJ1-1, with D possibly TRBD1 on 5 matching bases. Germline V lookup: CDR1 SGHDN, CDR2 FVKESK. Trimming removed 2 bases at V and 4 bases at J, with 8 bases between. The CDR3 runs to 13 residues. The CDR3 loop is CASSQQGGTEAFF. The CDR3, as DNA: TGTGCCAGCAGCCAACAGGGAGGCACTGAAGCTTTCTTT. The variable domain in full, completed from reference TRBV14 and TRBJ1-1, reads EAGVTQFPSHSVIEKGQTVTLRCDPISGHDNLYWYRRVMGKEIKFLLHFVKESKQDESGMPNNRFLAERTGGTYSTLKVQPAELEDSGVYFCASSQQGGTEAFFGQGTRLTVV.

The gene calls are TRBV30 and TRBJ1-3, with D perhaps TRBD1 (6 bases). The germline V gene encodes CDR1 GTSNPN and CDR2 SVGIG (reference sequence). There are 13 residues in the CDR3. V lost 3 bases and J lost 1, with 7 bases in between. The CDR3 DNA reads as TGTGCCTGGAGCAGGGGATCTGGAAACACCATATATTTT. Encoded protein: CAWSRGSGNTIYF.

The rearrangement links TRBV5-4 to TRBJ2-2, with 7 bases aligning to TRBD2. V lost 0 bases and J lost 4; bases outside the gene matches: 3. Germline V gene lookup returns CDR1 SGHNT and CDR2 YYREEE (reference sequence). The length of the CDR3 is 15 residues. The CDR3 nucleotides are TGTGCCAGCAGCTTGGGGCGGGAGACCACCGGGGAGCTGTTTTTT. Translating it yields CASSLGRETTGELFF.

The V gene is TRBV30, the J gene TRBJ2-3, with no clear D. This CDR3 is built from 14 residues. Trimming removed 0 bases from V and 2 bases from J, with 9 bases in between. Germline CDR1 is GTSNPN and CDR2 is SVGIG (reference sequence). The CDR3 loop is CAWSVLGYTDTQYF. CDR3 DNA sequence: TGTGCCTGGAGTGTACTCGGATACACAGATACGCAGTATTTT.

The chain employs TRBV14 and TRBJ1-1; D gene uncertain. The length of the CDR3 is 11 residues. V lost 0 bases to trimming and J lost 4 bases, with 0 bases between them. Germline CDR1 SGHDN, CDR2 FVKESK. CDR3 sequence reads: CASSQDTEAFF. CDR3 bases: TGTGCCAGCAGCCAAGACACTGAAGCTTTCTTT. The full variable domain, completed using reference TRBV14 and TRBJ1-1, is EAGVTQFPSHSVIEKGQTVTLRCDPISGHDNLYWYRRVMGKEIKFLLHFVKESKQDESGMPNNRFLAERTGGTYSTLKVQPAELEDSGVYFCASSQDTEAFFGQGTRLTVV.

The genes are TRBV28 and TRBJ2-7; D perhaps matches TRBD1 (6 bases). CDR1 is MDHEN, CDR2 SYDVKM, per germline. Between the trimmed V and J ends, which lost 7 bases and 3 bases, there was a span of 13 bases. The CDR3 extends over 13 amino acids. The CDR3 spells CASKPGHLYEQYF. In nucleotides, the CDR3 is TGTGCCAGCAAGCCGGGACACCTCTACGAGCAGTACTTC.

The rearrangement uses TRBV12-5 and TRBJ1-4; 7 bases are a match to TRBD1. The CDR3 runs 17 residues. The ends lost 2 bases at V and 7 bases at J; junction bases unmatched: 13. CDR1 and CDR2 (germline): LGHNT, FRNRAP. The CDR3 DNA is TGTGCTAGTGGTTTGTCCGGGACAGCCCAGCAAGGTGAAAAACTGTTTTTT. As protein: CASGLSGTAQQGEKLFF. The full variable domain, in which reference TRBV12-5 and TRBJ1-4 provide the parts outside the CDR3, is DARVTQTPRHKVTEMGQEVTMRCQPILGHNTVFWYRQTMMQGLELLAYFRNRAPLDDSGMPKDRFSAEMPDATLATLKIQPSEPRDSAVYFCASGLSGTAQQGEKLFFGSGTQLSVL.

The gene calls are TRBV7-3 and TRBJ2-2, with 11 nucleotides matching TRBD1. The V gene's germline CDR1 is SGHTA and CDR2 FQGTGA. The V segment lost 5 bases and the J segment 6 bases; nucleotides outside the gene matches: 17. This CDR3 has 19 amino acids. CDR3 region: CASSRYSPGQGVKSGELFF. For the CDR3, the DNA is TGTGCCAGCAGCCGCTACAGCCCGGGACAGGGGGTAAAGTCCGGGGAGCTGTTTTTT.

The rearrangement links TRBV11-3 to TRBJ1-6; TRBD1 agrees at 11 bases. J gave up 8 bases and V 4 bases, and 1 base lay outside the gene matches. This CDR3 is 14 amino acids long. Germline V gene data show CDR1 as SGHNT and CDR2 as YENEEA. The CDR3 nucleotides read TGTGCCAGCAGCTGGGGACAGGGGGATTCACCCCTCCACTTT. Amino acids: CASSWGQGDSPLHF.

The chain couples TRBV5-1 to TRBJ2-5; no reliable D call. Germline V gene sequence: CDR1 SGHRS, CDR2 YFSETQ. The CDR3 runs to 13 residues. Deletions cut 3 bases from V and 7 bases from J, with 13 bases between. This chain's CDR3 is CASSSDTSWTQYF. In DNA form, the CDR3 reads TGCGCCAGCAGCTCTGACACCTCTTGGACCCAGTACTTC.

The chain is built from TRBV23-1 and TRBJ2-6; 8 nucleotides align to TRBD1. TRBV23-1 is marked as an open reading frame, function uncertain. This CDR3 has 18 amino acids. The V and J ends lost 6 bases and 0 bases, in that order; junction bases with no gene match: 10. DNA of the CDR3: TGCGCCAGCAGGGACAGGGAGAGCTCTACCTCTGGGGCCAACGTCCTGACTTTC. This gives the protein CASRDRESSTSGANVLTF.

The rearrangement uses TRBV5-1 and TRBJ1-2; D might be TRBD1 (5 bases). V dropped 0 bases and J dropped 6 bases, with 12 bases sitting between them. This CDR3 contains 14 residues. Germline values: CDR1 SGHRS, CDR2 YFSETQ. The CDR3 nucleotides read TGCGCCAGCAGCTTGGGGGGCGCGGAAGATGGCTACACCTTC. Residues: CASSLGGAEDGYTF.

The chain joins TRBV29-1 to TRBJ1-3; D might be TRBD1 (5 bases). CDR1 and CDR2 from the germline V gene are SQVTM and ANQGSEA. This CDR3 comprises 12 residues. V lost 3 bases to trimming and J lost 3 bases, with 6 bases between them. The CDR3 here is CSVEGGGNTIYF. In DNA form, the CDR3 reads TGCAGCGTTGAGGGGGGTGGAAACACCATATATTTT.

The rearrangement links TRBV14 to TRBJ2-5; D gene ambiguous. Germline V gene data show CDR1 as SGHDN and CDR2 as FVKESK. The CDR3 covers 11 residues. V gave up 1 base and J gave up 9 bases, with 6 bases separating them. CDR3 nucleotides: TGTGCCAGCAGCCAAGGTTCGGCCCAGTACTTC. It is translated as CASSQGSAQYF.

This clone has only one observation. V and J are TRBV25-1 and TRBJ1-6; D ambiguous. V lost 6 bases to trimming and J lost 7 bases, with 13 bases between them. Germline V gives CDR1 MGHDK, CDR2 SYGVNS. CDR3 length: 14 amino acids. In DNA, the CDR3 is TGTGCCAGCAGGAAGAGGGCGGACAATTCACCCCTCCACTTT. Translating gives CASRKRADNSPLHF.

The chain uses TRBV5-1 and TRBJ1-4, with a tentative D call TRBD1 (5 bases). The length of the CDR3 is 15 residues. The V end lost 4 bases, the J end lost 8 bases, and 18 bases lay between the germline ends. Per germline, CDR1 SGHRS and CDR2 YFSETQ. CDR3 protein: CASSPQGTREEKLFF. The CDR3 nucleotides read TGCGCCAGCAGCCCTCAGGGTACCCGTGAGGAAAAACTGTTTTTT.

The chain couples TRBV2 to TRBJ1-1; 10 bases are a match to TRBD1. Germline trimming cut 7 bases from V and 5 bases from J; bases unmatched to any gene: 7. CDR3 length: 14 amino acids. Germline CDR1 is SNHLY and CDR2 is FYNNEI. This chain's CDR3 is CASNSGQGGTEAFF. DNA of the CDR3: TGTGCCAGCAACTCCGGACAGGGGGGGACTGAAGCTTTCTTT.

The CDR3 spells CASSVGSPSYNSPLHF. The CDR3 region has the DNA TGCGCCAGCAGCGTTGGATCTCCCTCCTATAATTCACCCCTCCACTTT. The J gene is TRBJ1-6, the V gene TRBV4-1; D is undetermined. V was cut by 5 bases and J by 0 bases, with 11 bases left in between. The CDR3 extends over 16 amino acids. Per the germline V gene, CDR1 is MGHRA and CDR2 is YSYEKL.

On this clone itself: The CDR3 does not end in the conserved phenylalanine or tryptophan, so this is likely a read error. The V and J genes are TRBV7-2 and TRBJ1-2, with D maybe TRBD1 (6 bases). The CDR3 spans 17 residues. V was trimmed by 1 base and J by 1 base, leaving 16 bases between them. Per the germline V gene, CDR1 is SGHTA and CDR2 is FQGNSA. The CDR3 DNA is TGTGCCAGCAGCTTAGTTCCCGCAGGGGCGGGTAACTATGGCTACACCCTC. Translated, it gives CASSLVPAGAGNYGYTL.

The rearrangement uses TRBV6-5 and TRBJ1-2; TRBD1 might be the D (6 bases). The CDR3 contains 14 residues. The germline V gene encodes CDR1 MNHEY and CDR2 SVGAGI. V shed 7 bases and J shed 8 bases, with 20 bases lying between them. Here the CDR3 reads CASTQLSGAGGYTF. The CDR3 coding sequence is TGTGCCAGCACCCAGTTATCGGGGGCAGGGGGCTACACCTTC.

The V and J genes are TRBV6-1 and TRBJ2-3; 8 bases align to TRBD2. CDR3 size: 14 residues. Germline lookup yields CDR1 MNHNS and CDR2 SASEGT. With V trimmed by 5 bases and J by 4 bases, 5 bases remained unmatched. CDR3 sequence (DNA): TGTGCCAGCAGTTCCGCGGGAGGTTCAGATACGCAGTATTTT. It yields the protein CASSSAGGSDTQYF.

Details on this clone: One junction end does not reproduce the germline sequence, and a read error may be involved. This specimen includes other DNA sequences encoding the same CDR3. The V and J genes are TRBV6-1 and TRBJ2-5; D gene uncertain. Germline CDR1 and CDR2: MNHNS and SASEGT. CDR3 length equals 15 residues. CDR3: CASSSSSLMGETQYF. The CDR3 DNA follows: TGCGCCAGCAGCTCTTCTAGTCTAATGGGAGAGACCCAGTACTTC.